Below are 22 T cell receptor beta chains sequenced from a single sample in a study of blood T cells in healthy people across ages. The second PCR ran about 6 to 12 cycles with a sample-barcoded 5' primer and J-beta primers. In TCRdb, the 5' RACE reads were re-called with MiXCR into one record per CDR3 protein. This table holds roughly 1.9 million distinct CDR3 sequences, 35% to 50% found once. Sequenced sample: blood. The receptors shown here come from a human donor in good health.

This clonotype was counted between two and nine times. The genes are TRBV7-9 and TRBJ2-7; D is unresolved. CDR1 and CDR2 (germline): SEHNR, FQNEAQ (reference sequence). The CDR3 covers 14 residues. Trimming stripped 5 bases from V and 3 bases from J, with 14 bases between. CDR3 DNA sequence: TGTGCCAGCAGCCCTATCCCTCATTACTACGAGCAGTACTTC. Protein: CASSPIPHYYEQYF.

This clonotype came up a few times. This chain connects TRBV5-1 to TRBJ1-4; 7 bases are shared with TRBD1. Germline trimming cut 4 bases from V and 7 bases from J; bases unmatched to any gene: 7. Germline loops: CDR1 SGHRS, CDR2 YFSETQ. CDR3 length: 14 amino acids. CDR3 protein: CASSQPGQSEKLFF. As DNA, the CDR3 is TGCGCCAGCAGCCAACCGGGACAGTCTGAAAAACTGTTTTTT.

CDR3: CASSSPLRSGANVLTF. DNA for the CDR3: TGTGCCAGCAGCTCGCCCCTTCGCTCTGGGGCCAACGTCCTGACTTTC. The rearrangement uses TRBV5-6 and TRBJ2-6; no clear D gene. The germline V and J ends were trimmed by 3 bases and 0 bases, with 10 bases remaining between them. Looked up from germline, CDR1 is SGHDT and CDR2 is YYEEEE. The CDR3 covers 16 residues.

This clonotype was counted only a few times. The rearrangement joins TRBV7-2 to TRBJ2-3; 8 positions match TRBD1. Looked up from germline, CDR1 is SGHTA and CDR2 is FQGNSA. The CDR3 sequence is 14 residues long. The J segment lost 6 bases and the V segment lost 2 bases, leaving 4 bases of the junction unmatched. The CDR3 region is CASSLTRGRDTQYF. The CDR3 DNA reads TGTGCCAGCAGCTTAACCAGGGGGCGGGATACGCAGTATTTT.

In its sample, this clonotype was seen a few times. The rearrangement links TRBV12-3 or TRBV12-4 to TRBJ2-7, with a tentative D call TRBD2 (6 bases). The V gene lost 6 bases and the J gene lost 6 bases, with 12 bases spanning the gap. There are 12 residues in the CDR3. The CDR3 is CASSVGGLEQYF. The DNA for the CDR3 is TGTGCCAGCAGCGTCGGGGGTCTCGAGCAGTACTTC.

CDR3 loop: CASRGPGLATYNEQFF. CDR3 nucleotide sequence: TGTGCCAGCAGGGGGCCGGGACTAGCGACTTACAATGAGCAGTTCTTC. This chain links TRBV12-3 or TRBV12-4 with TRBJ2-1; 10 nucleotides align to TRBD2. After removal of 6 bases from V and 4 bases from J, the junction contained 9 bases not matched to a gene. The CDR3 is made up of 16 amino acids.

A few counts support this clonotype. The V gene is TRBV10-3, the J gene TRBJ2-1, with 8 bases fitting TRBD2. This CDR3 is 14 amino acids long. V shed 4 bases, J shed 3 bases, and the junction held 2 bases outside the gene matches. From germline, CDR1 is ENHRY and CDR2 SYGVKD. The CDR3 coding sequence is TGTGCCATCAGTGCTGCGGGGGGCTACAATGAGCAGTTCTTC. It is translated as CAISAAGGYNEQFF.

This clonotype was observed a few times. This sequence joins TRBV3-1 and TRBJ2-5; 9 positions match TRBD1. The CDR3 runs to 15 residues. Germline lookup yields CDR1 LGHDT and CDR2 YNNKEL (reference sequence). Unmatched junction bases numbered 5, after V lost 2 bases and J lost 4 bases. CDR3 DNA: TGTGCCAGCAGCCAACACGGGACAGGGTCAGAGACCCAGTACTTC. It translates to CASSQHGTGSETQYF.

The rearrangement uses TRBV7-2 and TRBJ1-1, with D maybe TRBD1 (6 bases). This CDR3 has 17 amino acids. V lost 2 bases, J lost 5 bases, and 21 bases lay in between. Germline V CDR1 and CDR2: SGHTA, FQGNSA. The chain's CDR3 is CASSLPLRGPRGTEAFF. CDR3 in DNA: TGTGCCAGCAGCTTACCCCTCCGGGGGCCCCGGGGGACTGAAGCTTTCTTT.

Only a few counts were recorded for this clonotype. The chain joins TRBV29-1 to TRBJ2-1, with 9 bases aligning to TRBD2. Germline V gene sequence: CDR1 SQVTM, CDR2 ANQGSEA. V gave up 4 bases and J gave up 4 bases; unmatched junction bases: 5. There are 14 residues in the CDR3. This CDR3 is CSVGGGDIYNEQFF. DNA of the CDR3: TGCAGCGTTGGCGGGGGGGATATTTACAATGAGCAGTTCTTC.

The sample holds one count of this clonotype. This chain connects TRBV4-2 to TRBJ2-1, with TRBD2 matching over 7 bases. V was pared by 4 bases and J by 4 bases, with 7 bases of the junction left unmatched. From germline, CDR1 is LGHNA and CDR2 YNFKEQ. This CDR3 region has 15 residues. This CDR3 reads CASSRGRGEYNEQFF. CDR3 DNA sequence: TGTGCCAGCAGCCGGGGCCGGGGGGAGTACAATGAGCAGTTCTTC.

This clonotype was detected only a few times. The chain has TRBV29-1 and TRBJ2-1, with 7 bases matching TRBD2. CDR3 length: 13 residues. J lost 4 bases, V lost 7 bases, and 7 bases had no gene match. From germline, CDR1 is SQVTM and CDR2 ANQGSEA. In nucleotides, the CDR3 is TGCAGCGCCGCCGGGGGGTTTTACAATGAGCAGTTCTTC. Amino acids: CSAAGGFYNEQFF.

Note on this clonotype: A read error is possible here, since a much larger clone lies one base away. The chain is built from TRBV2 and TRBJ2-2; weak D call: TRBD2 (5 bases). V dropped 5 bases and J dropped 3 bases, with 19 bases sitting between them. The CDR3 extends over 17 amino acids. Per germline, CDR1 SNHLY and CDR2 FYNNEI. CDR3 region: CASSWVRGRSHTGELFF. Here the CDR3 DNA reads TGTGCCAGCAGTTGGGTGCGAGGGAGAAGTCACACCGGGGAGCTGTTTTTT.

The chain couples TRBV2 to TRBJ1-2, with D tentatively TRBD1 (5 bases). There are 15 residues in the CDR3. Per germline, CDR1 SNHLY and CDR2 FYNNEI. Trimming pared 4 bases from V and 4 bases from J, leaving 16 bases between. The CDR3 DNA sequence: TGTGCCAGCAGTGTATCGGGGGAGTTTATCTATGGCTACACCTTC. This translates into CASSVSGEFIYGYTF.

This clonotype showed up just a few times. The chain employs TRBV12-3 or TRBV12-4 and TRBJ1-2; 7 positions agree with TRBD1. The V and J ends lost 6 bases and 4 bases, in that order; junction bases with no gene match: 5. The CDR3 is made up of 13 amino acids. CDR3 nucleotide sequence: TGTGCCAGCAGCTGGGACAGAATCTATGGCTACACCTTC. It yields the protein CASSWDRIYGYTF.

As to this clonotype: Germline is not matched at one junction end, which may reflect a read error. This CDR3 reads CASSLGGTDMQYF. In DNA, the CDR3 is TGCGCCAGCAGCTTGGGGGGTACAGATATGCAGTATTTT. V usage is TRBV5-1 and J usage is TRBJ2-3; D is unclear. Germline V gene lookup returns CDR1 SGHRS and CDR2 YFSETQ. CDR3 length: 13 amino acids.

This chain uses TRBV7-2 with TRBJ1-2; unclear D gene. CDR3 length: 15 residues. Trimming left V 0 bases short and J 5 bases short, with 13 bases between. The V gene's germline CDR1 is SGHTA and CDR2 FQGNSA. The CDR3 spells CASSLAPGPKYGYTF. The CDR3 DNA reads TGTGCCAGCAGCTTAGCCCCCGGGCCAAAATATGGCTACACCTTC.

The V call is TRBV4-1, the J call TRBJ2-1, with 14 bases identical to TRBD2. V was clipped by 1 base and J by 6 bases; unmatched bases: 11. In germline, CDR1 is MGHRA, CDR2 YSYEKL. This CDR3 comprises 19 residues. The chain's CDR3 is CASSQVETSGGVAGNEQFF. The CDR3 region has the DNA TGCGCCAGCAGCCAAGTTGAGACTAGCGGGGGGGTGGCTGGCAATGAGCAGTTCTTC.

J is TRBJ2-5 and V is TRBV12-3 or TRBV12-4; 13 bases agree with TRBD2. The CDR3 runs to 13 residues. J was trimmed by 11 bases and V by 5 bases; bases with no gene match: 5. The CDR3, as DNA: TGTGCCAGCAGTACTAGCGGGGGGGCGGAGCAGTACTTC. It encodes CASSTSGGAEQYF.

A note on this clonotype: Since a much larger clone is just one base distant, this may be a read error. The J gene is TRBJ2-3, the V gene TRBV7-3; D call uncertain. Trimming took 2 bases from V and 2 from J, leaving 5 bases between them. The length of the CDR3 is 13 residues. In germline, CDR1 is SGHTA, CDR2 FQGTGA. CDR3 DNA sequence: TGTGCCAGCAGCTTATATCCCACAGATACGCAGTATTTT. It specifies CASSLYPTDTQYF.

This clonotype was seen more than once but under ten times. The chain uses TRBV18 and TRBJ1-4; D is ambiguous. The CDR3 runs 13 residues. Trimming cost V 6 bases and J 1 base, with 6 bases left between them. Germline CDR1 and CDR2: KGHSH and LQKENI. This chain's CDR3 is CASSEGTNEKLFF. In DNA, the CDR3 is TGTGCCAGCTCTGAGGGAACTAATGAAAAACTGTTTTTT.

This clonotype appeared a few times. CDR3 protein: CASSLPGGNTDTQYF. In nucleotides, the CDR3 is TGCGCCAGCAGCCTTCCCGGAGGTAACACAGATACGCAGTATTTT. The chain recombines TRBV4-1 with TRBJ2-3; D is possibly TRBD2 (5 bases). Trimming shortened V by 4 bases and J by 2 bases, and 13 bases separated the two germline ends. The CDR3 is 15 residues long. Germline V gene sequence: CDR1 MGHRA, CDR2 YSYEKL.